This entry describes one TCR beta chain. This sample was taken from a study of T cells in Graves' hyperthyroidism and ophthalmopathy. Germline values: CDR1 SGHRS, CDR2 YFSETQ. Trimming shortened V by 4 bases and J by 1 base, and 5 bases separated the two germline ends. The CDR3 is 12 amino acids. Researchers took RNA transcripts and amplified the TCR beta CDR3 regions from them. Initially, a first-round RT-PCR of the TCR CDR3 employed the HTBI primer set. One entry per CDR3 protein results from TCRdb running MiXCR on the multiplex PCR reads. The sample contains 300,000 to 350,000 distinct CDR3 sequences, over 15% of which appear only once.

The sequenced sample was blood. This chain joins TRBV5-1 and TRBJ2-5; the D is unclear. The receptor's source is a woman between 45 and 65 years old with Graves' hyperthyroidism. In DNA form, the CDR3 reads TGCGCCAGCAGCCAAGCCCAAGAGACCCAGTACTTC. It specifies CASSQAQETQYF.